This T cell receptor (beta chain) appears in the sequencing data of a study of beta chain features in type 1 diabetes. On the study more broadly: Age, gender and cell yields were similar between patients and healthy donors.

Sequencing targeted expressed TCRB transcripts, as all isolated RNA had been reverse transcribed. Deep immunoSEQ sequencing covered naive, central memory and regulatory T cell samples. The protocol was immunoSEQ multiplex PCR, while the TCRdb copy is restricted to in-frame clones and leaves out a portion. The sample lists some 200,000 clones, approximately 16% seen once, with 0.07% to 0.095% in the top ten. Donors contributed one heparinised blood draw apiece, averaging roughly 0.12 L. Study findings and constraints: When cDNA is sequenced, cells with high TCR expression could be over-represented. Among patients with Type 1 diabetes, TCRB CDR3s were moderately but significantly shorter in every one of the four CD4+ subsets.

Notes on this clone: Its antigen is not known.

With 2 bases clipped from V and 1 base from J, the junction kept 8 bases outside the gene matches. Germline loops: CDR1 SQVTM, CDR2 ANQGSEA. This CDR3 has 15 residues. The source is a young man with type 1 diabetes. Sequencing was carried out using naive CD4+ T cells from blood. This chain links TRBV29-1 with TRBJ2-7; TRBD1 matches at 7 bases. The CDR3 is CSVEKGGGPSYEQYF. DNA of the CDR3: TGCAGCGTTGAAAAAGGGGGCGGCCCGTCCTACGAGCAGTACTTC.